The rows below give T cell receptor beta chains drawn from one sample of a study of early T cells in non-severe SARS-CoV-2 infection. TCRdb ran MiXCR on the 5' RACE reads and lists one entry per CDR3 protein. Here the sample spans about 52,000 distinct CDR3 sequences, 11% being singletons. Specimen: whole blood. These receptors originate from an adult who was a healthcare worker with PCR-confirmed SARS-CoV-2 infection or an uninfected control (not recorded which). Each CDR3 is given with its conserved first and last residue. A D gene is named only where the DNA matches it firmly. A clone size is listed for some rows: how often the clone was seen (once, few, many), or a class if it is expanded.

D gene: NA; clone size: NA; V gene: TRBV21-1; J gene: TRBJ1-1; CDR3 DNA: TGTGCCAGCACGCACACAGCTCCGCGTGAAGCTTTCTTT; CDR3 protein: CASTHTAPREAFF
D gene: NA; clone size: NA; V gene: TRBV7-9; J gene: TRBJ2-7; CDR3 DNA: TGTGCCAGCAGCTTTTCCAGGCAGGGAGAGACCTACGAGCAGTACTTC; CDR3 protein: CASSFSRQGETYEQYF
D gene: NA; clone size: NA; V gene: TRBV29-1; J gene: TRBJ2-7; CDR3 DNA: TGCAGCGTTGGAGGGAGGAGCTCCTACGAGCAGTACTTC; CDR3 protein: CSVGGRSSYEQYF
D gene: NA; clone size: few; V gene: TRBV5-1; J gene: TRBJ1-3; CDR3 DNA: TGCGCCAGCAGCTTTGAGGCAGGAAACACCATATATTTT; CDR3 protein: CASSFEAGNTIYF
D gene: NA; clone size: few; V gene: TRBV20-1; J gene: TRBJ1-1; CDR3 DNA: TGCAGTGCCCCCGGCACGGGGGACACTGAAGCTTTCTTT; CDR3 protein: CSAPGTGDTEAFF
D gene: TRBD1; clone size: few; V gene: TRBV2; J gene: TRBJ2-2; CDR3 DNA: TGTGCCAGCAGTGACCCAGGGGGCTTAAGCACCGGGGAGCTGTTTTTT; CDR3 protein: CASSDPGGLSTGELFF
D gene: TRBD1; clone size: many; V gene: TRBV20-1; J gene: TRBJ2-5; CDR3 DNA: TGCAGTGCCAGTCCCGGGACAGGAGCTGAGACCCAGTACTTC; CDR3 protein: CSASPGTGAETQYF
D gene: NA; clone size: many; V gene: TRBV27; J gene: TRBJ2-2; CDR3 DNA: TGTGCCAGCTATTCCGGGACGAAGAACACCGGGGAGCTGTTTTTT; CDR3 protein: CASYSGTKNTGELFF
D gene: NA; clone size: many; V gene: TRBV11-1; J gene: TRBJ2-5; CDR3 DNA: TGTGCCAGCAGCTTTCAGGGGCAAGAGACCCAGTACTTC; CDR3 protein: CASSFQGQETQYF
D gene: NA; clone size: many; V gene: TRBV5-5; J gene: TRBJ2-3; CDR3 DNA: TGTGCCAGCAGCTTGCGGCCCCTAACCACAGATACGCAGTATTTT; CDR3 protein: CASSLRPLTTDTQYF
D gene: TRBD1; clone size: many; V gene: TRBV6-5; J gene: TRBJ1-1; CDR3 DNA: TGTGCCAGCACCCCAAACAGGGGGGATGAAGCTTTCTTT; CDR3 protein: CASTPNRGDEAFF
D gene: NA; clone size: NA; V gene: TRBV3-1; J gene: TRBJ2-2; CDR3 DNA: TGTGCCAGCAGCCAAGAGACGGGGGTAAACACCGGGGAGCTGTTTTTT; CDR3 protein: CASSQETGVNTGELFF
D gene: TRBD2; clone size: NA; V gene: TRBV11-2; J gene: TRBJ2-7; CDR3 DNA: TGTGCCAGCAGCCGTAGCGGGATAGGGTCCTACGAGCAGTACTTC; CDR3 protein: CASSRSGIGSYEQYF
D gene: TRBD1; clone size: NA; V gene: TRBV27; J gene: TRBJ1-6; CDR3 DNA: TGTGCCAGCAGTTTAGGGAAGCCCAGGGGGGATTCACCCCTCCACTTT; CDR3 protein: CASSLGKPRGDSPLHF
D gene: NA; clone size: many; V gene: TRBV27; J gene: TRBJ2-3; CDR3 DNA: TGTGCCAGCAGTTTGCTCGGGCGGGGGCAGTATTTT; CDR3 protein: CASSLLGRGQYF
D gene: TRBD2; clone size: few; V gene: TRBV5-1; J gene: TRBJ2-7; CDR3 DNA: TGCGCCAGCAGGAAAGGGACTAGCACCGAGCAGTACTTC; CDR3 protein: CASRKGTSTEQYF
D gene: NA; clone size: many; V gene: TRBV20-1; J gene: TRBJ1-1; CDR3 DNA: TGCAGTGCTAGAGTCCCCACATCGGCTGAAGCTTTCTTT; CDR3 protein: CSARVPTSAEAFF
D gene: NA; clone size: NA; V gene: TRBV29-1; J gene: TRBJ2-1; CDR3 DNA: TGCAGCGTTCACCTCCGGGACTCGAGAGCTGAGCAGTTCTTC; CDR3 protein: CSVHLRDSRAEQFF
D gene: NA; clone size: NA; V gene: TRBV18; J gene: TRBJ2-1; CDR3 DNA: TGTGCCAGCTCACTAGATCGGACAGACTACAATGAGCAGTTCTTC; CDR3 protein: CASSLDRTDYNEQFF
D gene: TRBD1; clone size: many; V gene: TRBV10-3; J gene: TRBJ1-2; CDR3 DNA: TGTGCCATCGGATCTGGGACAGCCCTAGACTATGGCTACACCTTC; CDR3 protein: CAIGSGTALDYGYTF
D gene: NA; clone size: NA; V gene: TRBV12-5; J gene: TRBJ1-1; CDR3 DNA: TGTGCTAGTGGTTCAGGGGACGGGGGCACTGAAGCTTTCTTT; CDR3 protein: CASGSGDGGTEAFF
D gene: NA; clone size: many; V gene: TRBV4-1; J gene: TRBJ2-4; CDR3 DNA: TGCGCCAGCAGCCCCGACTGGCAACTAGCCAAAAACATTCAGTACTTC; CDR3 protein: CASSPDWQLAKNIQYF
D gene: NA; clone size: NA; V gene: TRBV10-3; J gene: TRBJ2-3; CDR3 DNA: TGTGCCATCAGTGAGTGGACGGCAGATACGCAGTATTTT; CDR3 protein: CAISEWTADTQYF
D gene: TRBD1; clone size: many; V gene: TRBV5-6; J gene: TRBJ1-5; CDR3 DNA: TGTGCCAGCAGCTTCGGACAGGCAACCCAGCCCCAGCATTTT; CDR3 protein: CASSFGQATQPQHF
D gene: NA; clone size: few; V gene: TRBV7-9; J gene: TRBJ1-3; CDR3 DNA: TGTGCCAGCAGTCCGCTCGGGAACACCATATATTTT; CDR3 protein: CASSPLGNTIYF
D gene: TRBD2; clone size: NA; V gene: TRBV5-4; J gene: TRBJ2-2; CDR3 DNA: TGTGCCAGCAGCTTGAGCGGGAGGTACACCGGGGAGCTGTTTTTT; CDR3 protein: CASSLSGRYTGELFF